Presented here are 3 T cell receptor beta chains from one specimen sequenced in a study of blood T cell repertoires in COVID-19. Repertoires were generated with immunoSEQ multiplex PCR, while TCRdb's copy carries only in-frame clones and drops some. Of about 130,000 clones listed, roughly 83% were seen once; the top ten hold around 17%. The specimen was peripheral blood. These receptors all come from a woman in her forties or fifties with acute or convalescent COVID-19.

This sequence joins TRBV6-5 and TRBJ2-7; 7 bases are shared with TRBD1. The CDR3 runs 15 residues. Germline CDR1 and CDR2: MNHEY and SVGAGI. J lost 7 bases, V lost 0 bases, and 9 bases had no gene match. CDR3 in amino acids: CASSYSHRGVGEQYF. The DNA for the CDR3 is TGTGCCAGCAGTTACTCCCACAGGGGAGTAGGGGAGCAGTACTTC.

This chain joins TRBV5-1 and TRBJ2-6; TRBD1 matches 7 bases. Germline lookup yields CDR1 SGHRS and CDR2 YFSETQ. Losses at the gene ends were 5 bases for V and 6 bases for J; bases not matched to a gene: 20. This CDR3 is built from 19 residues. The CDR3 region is CASSLISGTVQVEANVLTF. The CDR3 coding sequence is TGCGCCAGCAGTCTTATTTCCGGGACAGTCCAGGTTGAGGCCAACGTCCTGACTTTC.

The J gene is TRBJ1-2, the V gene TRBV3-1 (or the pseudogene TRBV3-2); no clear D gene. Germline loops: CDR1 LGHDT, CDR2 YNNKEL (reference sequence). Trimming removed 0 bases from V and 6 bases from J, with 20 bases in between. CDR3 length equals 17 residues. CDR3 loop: CASSQEAGQVGLDGYTF. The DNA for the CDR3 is TGTGCCAGCAGCCAAGAGGCGGGTCAAGTAGGGTTGGATGGCTACACCTTC.